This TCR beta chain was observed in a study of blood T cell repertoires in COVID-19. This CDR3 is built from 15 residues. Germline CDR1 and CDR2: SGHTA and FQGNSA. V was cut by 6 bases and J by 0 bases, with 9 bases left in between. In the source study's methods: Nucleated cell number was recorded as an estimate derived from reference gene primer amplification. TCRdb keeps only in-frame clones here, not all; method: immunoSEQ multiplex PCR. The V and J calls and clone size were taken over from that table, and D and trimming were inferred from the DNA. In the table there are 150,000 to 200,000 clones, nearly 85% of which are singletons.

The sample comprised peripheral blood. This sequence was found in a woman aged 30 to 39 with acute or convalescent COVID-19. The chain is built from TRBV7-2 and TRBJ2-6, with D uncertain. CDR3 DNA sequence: TGTGCCAGCAGTCCCGGCGGCTCTGGGGCCAACGTCCTGACTTTC. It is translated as CASSPGGSGANVLTF.